The next 31 T cell receptor beta chains were all read from a single sample in a study of cytomegalovirus exposure and HLA in healthy donors. The PCR was carried out with 60 Vbeta primers and 13 Jbeta primers. The table came from immunoSEQ multiplex PCR; TCRdb's copy has only in-frame clones and leaves some out. The sample has roughly 120,000 clones, 73% seen once. Sequenced sample: PBMCs. The receptors here all came from a man in his forties in good health and CMV-seronegative.

This chain uses TRBV7-3 with TRBJ1-1; D ambiguous. The CDR3 is 14 residues long. The ends were cut back, 1 base at V and 1 base at J, with 7 bases in the middle. CDR1 and CDR2 from the germline V gene are SGHTA and FQGTGA. Here the CDR3 reads CASSLKRTNTEAFF. The CDR3, as DNA: TGTGCCAGCAGCTTAAAGCGGACGAACACTGAAGCTTTCTTT.

The chain has TRBV27 and TRBJ2-7, with 7 nucleotides matching TRBD1. Germline V gene lookup returns CDR1 MNHEY and CDR2 SMNVEV (reference sequence). This CDR3 region has 16 residues. The junction had 10 bases not matched to a gene; V was cut back by 5 bases and J by 0 bases. CDR3 bases: TGTGCCAGCAGTCCCACTCCGGGACAGAACTCCTACGAGCAGTACTTC. Encoded protein: CASSPTPGQNSYEQYF.

The CDR3 sequence: CASSVHPAGGPRDTQYF. DNA of the CDR3: TGTGCCAGCAGCGTACATCCAGCGGGGGGGCCAAGAGATACGCAGTATTTT. The chain couples TRBV9 to TRBJ2-3; 10 bases are a match to TRBD2. Losses at the gene ends were 1 base for V and 5 bases for J; bases not matched to a gene: 10. Per the germline V gene, CDR1 is SGDLS and CDR2 is YYNGEE. The CDR3 is 17 amino acids.

This chain uses TRBV19 with TRBJ1-5; D perhaps matches TRBD1 (5 bases). The V end lost 6 bases, the J end lost 0 bases, and 15 bases lay between the germline ends. CDR3 length equals 16 residues. Germline V gives CDR1 LNHDA, CDR2 SQIVND (reference sequence). The CDR3 here is CASSSQEFHSNQPQHF. DNA of the CDR3: TGTGCCAGTAGCTCACAGGAGTTCCATAGCAATCAGCCCCAGCATTTT.

The V gene is TRBV7-2, the J gene TRBJ1-2; tentatively, D is TRBD1 (5 bases). Germline V gene data show CDR1 as SGHTA and CDR2 as FQGNSA. Between the trimmed V and J ends, which lost 5 bases and 3 bases, there was a span of 10 bases. The CDR3 loop spans 13 amino acids. This chain's CDR3 is CASSPVRDYGYTF. The CDR3 region has the DNA TGTGCCAGCAGCCCCGTCAGGGACTATGGCTACACCTTC.

This chain connects TRBV9 to TRBJ2-1; 11 bases are a match to TRBD2. CDR3 size: 16 residues. Germline V gene sequence: CDR1 SGDLS, CDR2 YYNGEE. Trimming removed 4 bases from V and 6 bases from J; junction bases left unmatched: 9. CDR3 nucleotides: TGTGCCAGCAGCCCTCGGACTAGCGGGTGGGGCAATGAGCAGTTCTTC. The encoded protein is CASSPRTSGWGNEQFF.

This clone has only one observation. J is TRBJ2-5 and V is TRBV6-1; 8 positions match TRBD1. The last part of the DNA fits TRBJ2-7 better; the J call may be wrong. The germline gives CDR1 MNHNS, CDR2 SASEGT. CDR3 length equals 14 residues. CDR3 coding DNA: TGTGCCAGCAGTGACCGACAGGGGACCTACGAGCAGTACTTC. Translating gives CASSDRQGTYEQYF.

The CDR3 DNA reads TGTGCCAGCAAGGCGGCTGGCCAGAACACCGGGGAGCTGTTTTTT. Encoded protein: CASKAAGQNTGELFF. V gene TRBV9 combines with J gene TRBJ2-2; no reliable D call. Germline CDR1 is SGDLS and CDR2 is YYNGEE. The CDR3 contains 15 residues. The V end lost 6 bases, the J end lost 1 base, and 13 bases lay between the germline ends.

V and J are TRBV5-1 and TRBJ1-1; the match to TRBD1 covers 8 bases. This CDR3 region has 16 residues. Unmatched junction bases numbered 10, after V lost 3 bases and J lost 3 bases. Per the germline V gene, CDR1 is SGHRS and CDR2 is YFSETQ. The CDR3 spells CASSSGGQGAYTEAFF. CDR3 coding DNA: TGCGCCAGCAGCTCGGGGGGCCAGGGGGCGTACACTGAAGCTTTCTTT.

The V and J genes are TRBV7-9 and TRBJ2-7; D unresolved. The CDR3 loop spans 11 amino acids. V was trimmed by 1 base and J by 5 bases, leaving 3 bases between them. Per the germline V gene, CDR1 is SEHNR and CDR2 is FQNEAQ (reference sequence). CDR3 in DNA: TGTGCCAGCAGCTTAGTCGACGAGCAGTACTTC. Its protein is CASSLVDEQYF.

The V and J genes are TRBV11-2 and TRBJ2-7; the match to TRBD1 covers 7 bases. J gave up 4 bases and V 3 bases, and 6 bases lay outside the gene matches. CDR3 length: 14 amino acids. Per the germline V gene, CDR1 is SGHAT and CDR2 is FQNNGV. Written as DNA, the CDR3 is TGTGCCAGCAGCTTCGGGACAGACCTATACGAGCAGTACTTC. Its translation is CASSFGTDLYEQYF. The whole variable domain, remainder taken from reference TRBV11-2 and TRBJ2-7, is EAGVAQSPRYKIIEKRQSVAFWCNPISGHATLYWYQQILGQGPKLLIQFQNNGVVDDSQLPKDRFSAERLKGVDSTLKIQPAKLEDSAVYLCASSFGTDLYEQYFGPGTRLTVT.

The chain employs TRBV19 and TRBJ1-2; 7 bases agree with TRBD1. There are 13 residues in the CDR3. V shed 9 bases and J 5 bases; nucleotides not matched to a gene: 9. CDR1 LNHDA and CDR2 SQIVND come from the germline V gene (reference sequence). CDR3 amino acids: CASGTGTVYGYTF. In nucleotides, the CDR3 is TGTGCCAGCGGCACCGGGACAGTATATGGCTACACCTTC.

This clone was observed a single time. J is TRBJ2-1 and V is TRBV4-2, with 7 bases lining up with TRBD2. The CDR3 runs 19 residues. The V gene end was trimmed by 1 base and the J gene end by 5 bases; junction bases not matched to a gene: 17. Germline lookup yields CDR1 LGHNA and CDR2 YNFKEQ. CDR3 loop: CASSQVSIYVAGEDNEQFF. Written as DNA, the CDR3 is TGTGCCAGCAGCCAAGTGTCGATCTACGTGGCGGGGGAAGACAATGAGCAGTTCTTC.

The chain joins TRBV6-1 to TRBJ2-5; D is ambiguous. Germline CDR1 MNHNS, CDR2 SASEGT. This CDR3 contains 13 residues. V was pared by 2 bases and J by 10 bases, with 14 bases between. The DNA of the CDR3 is TGTGCCAGCAGTGAACCGGGTCCGAATATCCAGTACTTC. This codes for CASSEPGPNIQYF.

The chain links TRBV9 to TRBJ2-1; 13 positions agree with TRBD2. V shed 4 bases and J 9 bases; nucleotides not matched to a gene: 10. The V gene's germline CDR1 is SGDLS and CDR2 YYNGEE. This CDR3 is built from 16 residues. DNA of the CDR3: TGTGCCAGCAGCATTCGACTAGCGGGGGGCCCTAGTGAGCAGTTCTTC. Translated, it gives CASSIRLAGGPSEQFF.

The rearrangement links TRBV7-3 to TRBJ2-7, with 9 bases identical to TRBD1. This CDR3 has 14 residues. Germline V gene lookup returns CDR1 SGHTA and CDR2 FQGTGA. Trimming removed 5 bases from V and 5 bases from J; junction bases left unmatched: 7. The CDR3 sequence: CASSAGTGLNEQYF. In DNA, the CDR3 is TGTGCCAGCAGCGCCGGGACAGGGCTCAACGAGCAGTACTTC. Supplemented by reference TRBV7-3 and TRBJ2-7, the full variable domain reads GAGVSQTPSNKVTEKGKYVELRCDPISGHTALYWYRQSLGQGPEFLIYFQGTGAADDSGLPNDRFFAVRPEGSVSTLKIQRTERGDSAVYLCASSAGTGLNEQYFGPGTRLTVT.

This clone was found a few times. The chain recombines TRBV7-9 with TRBJ1-4; 9 nucleotides line up with TRBD1. Germline CDR1 reads SEHNR; CDR2 reads FQNEAQ (reference sequence). The ends lost 5 bases at V and 7 bases at J; junction bases unmatched: 5. CDR3 size: 14 residues. CDR3 in DNA: TGTGCCAGCAGCCAGGGACAGGGTGGTGAAAAACTGTTTTTT. Protein sequence: CASSQGQGGEKLFF.

This clone turned up a few times. V is TRBV4-2 and J is TRBJ1-4; 7 bases line up with TRBD1. Germline V gene data show CDR1 as LGHNA and CDR2 as YNFKEQ. This CDR3 has 15 residues. Unmatched junction bases numbered 8, after V lost 2 bases and J lost 8 bases. The chain's CDR3 is CASSQLTTGDEKLFF. The CDR3 DNA is TGTGCCAGCAGCCAACTTACTACAGGGGACGAAAAACTGTTTTTT.

The J gene is TRBJ1-1, the V gene TRBV7-3, with 8 bases aligning to TRBD1. CDR1 and CDR2 from the germline V gene are SGHTA and FQGTGA. V was clipped by 5 bases and J by 1 base; unmatched bases: 6. The CDR3 is made up of 15 amino acids. The CDR3 spells CASSALGTGNTEAFF. For the CDR3, the DNA is TGTGCCAGCAGCGCCCTCGGGACAGGGAACACTGAAGCTTTCTTT.

The chain carries TRBV7-3 and TRBJ2-3, with 7 bases matching TRBD1. Germline V lookup: CDR1 SGHTA, CDR2 FQGTGA. The CDR3 has 14 residues. After removal of 7 bases from V and 3 bases from J, the junction contained 7 bases not matched to a gene. The CDR3 nucleotides read TGTGCCAGCACCTACGGGACAGAAACAGATACGCAGTATTTT. As protein: CASTYGTETDTQYF.

V is TRBV7-8 and J is TRBJ1-1, with D possibly TRBD1 on 5 matching bases. Trimming stripped 2 bases from V and 1 base from J, with 11 bases between. The CDR3 runs 15 residues. In germline, CDR1 is SGHVS, CDR2 FQNEAQ. As DNA, the CDR3 is TGTGCCAGCAGCTTATTGGACATAGGGAACACTGAAGCTTTCTTT. It is translated as CASSLLDIGNTEAFF.

This clone was recorded a few times. The J gene is TRBJ2-3, the V gene TRBV5-6, with 10 bases matching TRBD2. The CDR3 runs 17 residues. CDR1 is SGHDT and CDR2 is YYEEEE in the germline V gene. The V gene end was trimmed by 0 bases and the J gene end by 4 bases; junction bases not matched to a gene: 8. Here the CDR3 reads CASSLGASGSRSDTQYF. The DNA for the CDR3 is TGTGCCAGCAGCTTGGGGGCTAGCGGGAGCAGGTCAGATACGCAGTATTTT.

This clone was picked up one time. V and J are TRBV2 and TRBJ1-5; TRBD1 agrees at 7 bases. The J segment lost 2 bases and the V segment lost 3 bases, leaving 13 bases of the junction unmatched. The length of the CDR3 is 18 residues. Looked up from germline, CDR1 is SNHLY and CDR2 is FYNNEI. The CDR3 DNA is TGTGCCAGCAGTGATGACAGGGCCTCTTCTGGGCGCAATCAGCCCCAGCATTTT. Translated, it gives CASSDDRASSGRNQPQHF.

This chain links TRBV15 with TRBJ2-1; tentatively, D is TRBD1 (6 bases). This CDR3 spans 13 amino acids. The V and J ends lost 5 bases and 3 bases respectively, with 8 bases between them. Germline values: CDR1 LNHNV, CDR2 YYDKDF (reference sequence). The CDR3 protein is CATSGQFYNEQFF. Written as DNA, the CDR3 is TGTGCCACCAGCGGACAGTTCTACAATGAGCAGTTCTTC.

The J gene is TRBJ2-7, the V gene TRBV28, with TRBD1 matching 10 bases. V lost 6 bases, J lost 3 bases, and 11 bases stayed unmatched. The CDR3 totals 16 residues. CDR1 MDHEN and CDR2 SYDVKM come from the germline V gene. The DNA for the CDR3 is TGTGCCAGCAGCTTTACTCCGGGACAGGGGATCTACGAGCAGTACTTC. Translation gives CASSFTPGQGIYEQYF. The variable domain in full, with the rest retrieved from reference TRBV28 and TRBJ2-7, is DVKVTQSSRYLVKRTGEKVFLECVQDMDHENMFWYRQDPGLGLRLIYFSYDVKMKEKGDIPEGYSVSREKKERFSLILESASTNQTSMYLCASSFTPGQGIYEQYFGPGTRLTVT.

This clone was observed a handful of times. This chain links TRBV7-2 with TRBJ2-1, with D hard to call. Trimming cost V 1 base and J 12 bases, with 13 bases left between them. Per germline, CDR1 SGHTA and CDR2 FQGNSA. This CDR3 spans 13 amino acids. CDR3 protein: CASSLVLVEAQFF. In nucleotides, the CDR3 is TGTGCCAGCAGCTTAGTGCTAGTCGAGGCGCAGTTCTTC.

This rearrangement joins TRBV5-4 to TRBJ2-7; 9 nucleotides match TRBD1. CDR1 and CDR2 (germline): SGHNT, YYREEE (reference sequence). The ends lost 2 bases at V and 5 bases at J; junction bases unmatched: 5. This CDR3 has 14 amino acids. CDR3 DNA sequence: TGTGCCAGCAGCTTCGGACAGGGGAGCAACGAGCAGTACTTC. It specifies CASSFGQGSNEQYF.

The rearrangement links TRBV7-8 to TRBJ2-3, with 9 positions matching TRBD2. The length of the CDR3 is 17 residues. Unmatched junction bases numbered 7, after V lost 1 base and J lost 2 bases. Germline V gene sequence: CDR1 SGHVS, CDR2 FQNEAQ. CDR3 DNA sequence: TGTGCCAGCAGCTTAGATCGGACTAGCGTCTACACAGATACGCAGTATTTT. This codes for CASSLDRTSVYTDTQYF.

The V gene is TRBV15, the J gene TRBJ2-3; TRBD2 matches at 7 bases. The CDR3 has 15 amino acids. V gave up 4 bases and J gave up 0 bases; unmatched junction bases: 4. CDR1 is LNHNV and CDR2 is YYDKDF in the germline V gene (reference sequence). Here the CDR3 DNA reads TGTGCCACCAGCATGACTAGCAGTAGCACAGATACGCAGTATTTT. This codes for CATSMTSSSTDTQYF. The variable domain in full, completed from reference TRBV15 and TRBJ2-3, reads DAMVIQNPRYQVTQFGKPVTLSCSQTLNHNVMYWYQQKSSQAPKLLFHYYDKDFNNEADTPDNFQSRRPNTSFCFLDIRSPGLGDTAMYLCATSMTSSSTDTQYFGPGTRLTVL.

The chain links TRBV15 to TRBJ1-2, with 7 positions matching TRBD1. The ends lost 5 bases at V and 7 bases at J; junction bases unmatched: 7. From germline, CDR1 is LNHNV and CDR2 YYDKDF (reference sequence). CDR3 length: 13 amino acids. The CDR3 nucleotides are TGTGCCACCAGCGGGGACAGCGCAGGTGGCTACACCTTC. Translation: CATSGDSAGGYTF.

The chain links TRBV5-1 to TRBJ1-4; 8 bases map to TRBD1. The CDR3 runs 16 residues. Germline values: CDR1 SGHRS, CDR2 YFSETQ. Unmatched junction bases numbered 7, after V lost 5 bases and J lost 1 base. The CDR3 bases are TGCGCCAGCAGTCTCTCAGGGGGCCTAACTAATGAAAAACTGTTTTTT. Translating gives CASSLSGGLTNEKLFF.